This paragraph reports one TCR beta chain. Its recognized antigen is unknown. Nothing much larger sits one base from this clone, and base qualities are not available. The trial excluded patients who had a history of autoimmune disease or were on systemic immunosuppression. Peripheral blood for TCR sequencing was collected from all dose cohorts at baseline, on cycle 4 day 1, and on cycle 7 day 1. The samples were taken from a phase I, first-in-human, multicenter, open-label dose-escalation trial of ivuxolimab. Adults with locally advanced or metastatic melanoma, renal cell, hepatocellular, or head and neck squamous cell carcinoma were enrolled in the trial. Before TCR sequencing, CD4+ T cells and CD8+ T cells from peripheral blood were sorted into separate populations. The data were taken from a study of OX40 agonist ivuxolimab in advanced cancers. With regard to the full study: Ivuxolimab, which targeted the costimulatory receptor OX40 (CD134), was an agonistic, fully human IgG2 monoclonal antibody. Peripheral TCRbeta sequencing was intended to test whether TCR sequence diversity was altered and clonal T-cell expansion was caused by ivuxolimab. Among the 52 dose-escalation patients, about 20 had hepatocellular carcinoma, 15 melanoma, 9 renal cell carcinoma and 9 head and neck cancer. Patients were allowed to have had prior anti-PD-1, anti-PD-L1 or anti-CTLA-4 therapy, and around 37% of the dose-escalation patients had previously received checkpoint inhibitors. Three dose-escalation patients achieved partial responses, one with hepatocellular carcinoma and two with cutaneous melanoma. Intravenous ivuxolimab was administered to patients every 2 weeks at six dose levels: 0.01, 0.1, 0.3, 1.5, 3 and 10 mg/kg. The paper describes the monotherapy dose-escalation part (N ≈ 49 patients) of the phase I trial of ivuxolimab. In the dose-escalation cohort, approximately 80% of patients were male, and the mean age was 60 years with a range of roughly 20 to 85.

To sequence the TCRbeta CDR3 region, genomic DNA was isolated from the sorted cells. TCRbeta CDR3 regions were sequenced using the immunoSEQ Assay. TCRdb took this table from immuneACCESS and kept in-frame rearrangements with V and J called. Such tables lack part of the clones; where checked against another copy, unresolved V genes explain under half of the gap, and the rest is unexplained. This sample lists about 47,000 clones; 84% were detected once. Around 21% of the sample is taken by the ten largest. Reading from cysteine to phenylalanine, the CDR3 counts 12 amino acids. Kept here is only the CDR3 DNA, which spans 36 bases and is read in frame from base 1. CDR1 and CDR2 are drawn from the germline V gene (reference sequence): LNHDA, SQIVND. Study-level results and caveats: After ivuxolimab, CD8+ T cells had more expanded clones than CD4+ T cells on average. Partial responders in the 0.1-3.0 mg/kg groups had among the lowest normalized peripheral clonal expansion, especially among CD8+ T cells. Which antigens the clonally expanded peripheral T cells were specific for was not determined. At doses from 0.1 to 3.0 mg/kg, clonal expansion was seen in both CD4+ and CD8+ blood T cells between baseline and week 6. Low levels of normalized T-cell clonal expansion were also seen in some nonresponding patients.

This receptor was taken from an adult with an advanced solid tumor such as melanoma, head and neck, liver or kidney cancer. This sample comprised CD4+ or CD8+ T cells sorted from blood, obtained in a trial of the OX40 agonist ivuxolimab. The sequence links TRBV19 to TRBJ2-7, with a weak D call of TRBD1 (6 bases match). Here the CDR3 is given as CHYQGLPYEQYF. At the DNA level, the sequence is TGTCATTACCAGGGGTTACCCTACGAGCAGTACTTC.